The next 28 T cell receptor beta chains were all read from a single sample in a study of beta chain features in type 1 diabetes. For these receptors, no antigen is known. The isolated RNA, all of it, was reverse transcribed, so expressed TCRB transcripts were what got sequenced. Libraries were prepared by immunoSEQ multiplex PCR; TCRdb keeps only in-frame clonotypes and omits some of them. The table includes approximately 170,000 clones, about 7.8% detected once. Regarding the study as a whole: A moderate, significant TCRB CDR3 shortening appeared in type 1 diabetes across four CD4+ subsets.

Material for sequencing was central memory CD4+ T cells from blood. Receptor source: a woman between 40 and 55 years old with type 1 diabetes.

The chain uses TRBV7-9 and TRBJ2-7, with 7 bases identical to TRBD1. V trimming: 1 base; J trimming: 7 bases; junction bases outside the gene matches: 10. The CDR3 is 15 amino acids. Germline CDR1 is SEHNR and CDR2 is FQNEAQ (reference sequence). For the CDR3, the DNA is TGTGCCAGCAGCTTAGGGCGTACAGGGGCGGAGGAGCAGTACTTC. Residues: CASSLGRTGAEEQYF.

J is TRBJ1-5 and V is TRBV2; 7 nucleotides line up with TRBD1. CDR1 and CDR2 from the germline V gene are SNHLY and FYNNEI. The CDR3 runs 15 residues. V was pared by 4 bases and J by 2 bases, with 5 bases of the junction left unmatched. CDR3 sequence: CASSVGQSGNQPQHF. The DNA of the CDR3 is TGTGCCAGCAGTGTGGGACAGAGCGGCAATCAGCCCCAGCATTTT.

This clone came up a few times. V gene TRBV18 combines with J gene TRBJ2-7; 7 bases align to TRBD2. V lost 3 bases to trimming and J lost 4 bases; unmatched junction nucleotides: 6. From germline, CDR1 is KGHSH and CDR2 LQKENI. CDR3 length: 14 amino acids. CDR3 loop: CASSPAAGEYEQYF. CDR3 DNA sequence: TGTGCCAGCTCACCGGCGGCGGGAGAATACGAGCAGTACTTC.

In this sample, this clone turned up a few times. The rearrangement links TRBV29-1 to TRBJ1-5, with D possibly TRBD1 on 5 matching bases. Between the trimmed V and J ends, which lost 3 bases and 3 bases, there was a span of 12 bases. Per the germline V gene, CDR1 is SQVTM and CDR2 is ANQGSEA. This CDR3 region has 14 residues. CDR3 loop: CSVEIGGNNQPQHF. CDR3 bases: TGCAGCGTTGAGATCGGGGGGAACAATCAGCCCCAGCATTTT.

The chain links TRBV7-6 to TRBJ2-7; 8 bases map to TRBD1. V shed 5 bases and J 6 bases; nucleotides not matched to a gene: 6. This CDR3 spans 13 amino acids. Germline values: CDR1 SGHVS, CDR2 FNYEAQ. CDR3 region: CASSPGTGSEQYF. CDR3 in DNA: TGTGCCAGCAGCCCCGGGACAGGAAGCGAGCAGTACTTC.

This clone was counted a few times. CDR3: CASGRGEEQYF. Here the CDR3 DNA reads TGTGCCAGCGGACGCGGGGAGGAGCAGTACTTC. The chain couples TRBV6-6 to TRBJ2-7, with a possible D match to TRBD2 (6 bases). The CDR3 totals 11 residues. V gave up 8 bases and J gave up 7 bases, with 12 bases separating them. Looked up from germline, CDR1 is MNHNY and CDR2 is SVGAGI (reference sequence).

In its sample, this clone was seen a few times. V gene TRBV7-9 combines with J gene TRBJ1-5; D gene ambiguous. Germline CDR1 and CDR2: SEHNR and FQNEAQ (reference sequence). The CDR3 contains 15 residues. V lost 5 bases, J lost 2 bases, and 13 bases lay in between. Here the CDR3 reads CASSGAEAGNQPQHF. The CDR3 DNA is TGTGCCAGCAGCGGCGCCGAGGCGGGCAATCAGCCCCAGCATTTT.

The chain uses TRBV11-2 and TRBJ2-1; 12 bases are a match to TRBD2. Germline loops: CDR1 SGHAT, CDR2 FQNNGV. This CDR3 region has 16 residues. The trim removed 2 bases at V and 4 bases at J, leaving 3 bases unmatched. The CDR3 is CASSLTGLAGYNEQFF. CDR3 DNA sequence: TGTGCCAGCAGCTTAACCGGACTAGCGGGGTACAATGAGCAGTTCTTC.

There are many counts of this clone. The rearrangement links TRBV6-5 to TRBJ2-5; D may be TRBD2 (6 bases). This CDR3 has 15 amino acids. Per the germline V gene, CDR1 is MNHEY and CDR2 is SVGAGI. With 5 bases removed from V and 6 bases from J, the gap between germline ends came to 19 bases. The CDR3 sequence: CASSPGGKLPQTQYF. The CDR3 coding sequence is TGTGCCAGCAGTCCGGGCGGGAAGCTGCCCCAGACCCAGTACTTC.

This clone was seen ten or more times. The chain employs TRBV7-9 and TRBJ1-3; D unclear. The CDR3 consists of 14 residues. Per germline, CDR1 SEHNR and CDR2 FQNEAQ (reference sequence). V was cut by 5 bases and J by 4 bases, with 12 bases left in between. This CDR3 reads CASSTSRTGNTIYF. The CDR3, as DNA: TGTGCCAGCAGCACATCAAGAACGGGAAACACCATATATTTT.

The gene calls are TRBV4-2 and TRBJ2-1, with TRBD1 identical over 8 bases. The CDR3 covers 15 residues. CDR1 LGHNA and CDR2 YNFKEQ come from the germline V gene. The trim removed 0 bases at V and 7 bases at J, leaving 5 bases unmatched. DNA of the CDR3: TGTGCCAGCAGCCAAGACAGGGGGCCTACAAATGAGCAGTTCTTC. It is translated as CASSQDRGPTNEQFF.

This clone was seen more than once but under ten times. The chain joins TRBV14 to TRBJ2-2; D is uncertain. Germline values: CDR1 SGHDN, CDR2 FVKESK. V gave up 3 bases and J gave up 0 bases, with 2 bases separating them. This CDR3 contains 13 residues. The CDR3: CASSHTNTGELFF. DNA of the CDR3: TGTGCCAGCAGCCACACGAACACCGGGGAGCTGTTTTTT.

The chain carries TRBV28 and TRBJ1-3; a possible D gene is TRBD1 (5 bases). The CDR3 covers 14 residues. Germline V gene sequence: CDR1 MDHEN, CDR2 SYDVKM. The V end lost 6 bases, the J end lost 4 bases, and 13 bases lay between the germline ends. The CDR3 coding sequence is TGTGCCAGCAGCCCCGGGGACTGGGGAAACACCATATATTTT. Protein: CASSPGDWGNTIYF.

The chain employs TRBV5-1 and TRBJ2-5, with D possibly TRBD2 on 5 matching bases. The CDR3 is made up of 12 amino acids. V was clipped by 2 bases and J by 5 bases, with 7 bases between them. Germline lookup yields CDR1 SGHRS and CDR2 YFSETQ. CDR3 sequence: CASSFRDETQYF. The CDR3 DNA reads as TGCGCCAGCAGCTTTCGGGATGAGACCCAGTACTTC.

As regards this clone: Different DNA sequences within this sample yield the same CDR3. The V gene is TRBV2, the J gene TRBJ2-2; TRBD1 matches at 7 bases. V was clipped by 3 bases and J by 5 bases; unmatched bases: 6. Per the germline V gene, CDR1 is SNHLY and CDR2 is FYNNEI. The CDR3 totals 15 residues. This CDR3 reads CASSDLGTDTGELFF. CDR3 nucleotide sequence: TGTGCCAGCAGTGATCTGGGGACAGATACCGGGGAGCTGTTTTTT.

This clone has only a few counts. This chain uses TRBV19 with TRBJ1-2; a weak D match, TRBD1 (6 bases). The CDR3 length is 15 residues. Trimming shortened V by 5 bases and J by 4 bases, and 17 bases separated the two germline ends. Per germline, CDR1 LNHDA and CDR2 SQIVND (reference sequence). CDR3 sequence reads: CASSPRDTSVYGYTF. The CDR3, as DNA: TGTGCCAGTAGTCCACGGGACACTTCGGTCTATGGCTACACCTTC.

This chain links TRBV29-1 with TRBJ1-1; D may be TRBD1 (5 bases). This CDR3 contains 11 residues. The germline CDR1 and CDR2 sequences are SQVTM and ANQGSEA. This CDR3 is CGTWGGTEAFF. In nucleotides, the CDR3 is TGCGGGACCTGGGGAGGCACTGAAGCTTTCTTT.

This clone has just a few counts. This rearrangement joins TRBV5-1 to TRBJ1-2; 7 nucleotides agree with TRBD1. V shed 5 bases, J shed 0 bases, and the junction held 7 bases outside the gene matches. Per germline, CDR1 SGHRS and CDR2 YFSETQ. CDR3 length: 15 amino acids. In nucleotides, the CDR3 is TGCGCCAGCAGGGACGGACAGGAAGCTAACTATGGCTACACCTTC. It translates to CASRDGQEANYGYTF.

V and J are TRBV29-1 and TRBJ2-5; 12 nucleotides agree with TRBD1. Unmatched junction bases numbered 13, after V lost 6 bases and J lost 5 bases. Germline-derived CDR1 and CDR2 are SQVTM and ANQGSEA. The CDR3 runs 16 residues. CDR3 coding DNA: TGCAGCGTCAACCGGGACAGGGGGCGTGAAATGGAGACCCAGTACTTC. This encodes CSVNRDRGREMETQYF.

This clone was observed a handful of times. The sample has other DNA sequences that encode this CDR3 too. The chain combines TRBV9 with TRBJ2-1, with 13 bases lining up with TRBD2. The CDR3 sequence is 15 residues long. V lost 0 bases to trimming and J lost 6 bases; unmatched junction nucleotides: 0. Germline V gives CDR1 SGDLS, CDR2 YYNGEE. This chain's CDR3 is CASSVGTSGSNEQFF. The CDR3 nucleotides read TGTGCCAGCAGCGTAGGGACTAGCGGGAGCAATGAGCAGTTCTTC.

This clone has more than one count but fewer than ten. This chain uses TRBV27 with TRBJ1-2; 7 bases are shared with TRBD1. V dropped 4 bases and J dropped 8; count of bases not matched to a gene: 7. Germline-derived CDR1 and CDR2 are MNHEY and SMNVEV (reference sequence). The CDR3 runs to 13 residues. CDR3 amino acids: CASSSPTGQGYTF. CDR3 DNA: TGTGCCAGCAGTTCCCCGACAGGGCAGGGCTACACCTTC.

The rearrangement uses TRBV2 and TRBJ2-1; D is unclear. Trimming took off 1 base at V and 8 bases at J, with 6 bases between the two ends. The CDR3 has 12 residues. The V gene's germline CDR1 is SNHLY and CDR2 FYNNEI. CDR3 in DNA: TGTGCCAGCAGTGAAGTAGTTTATGAGCAGTTCTTC. This translates into CASSEVVYEQFF.

This sequence joins TRBV7-3 and TRBJ2-2, with D possibly TRBD2 on 6 matching bases. The CDR3 is 14 residues long. Trimming pared 6 bases from V and 3 bases from J, leaving 11 bases between. Germline values: CDR1 SGHTA, CDR2 FQGTGA. The DNA of the CDR3 is TGTGCCAGCAGAAGCGGGTCCCACACCGGGGAGCTGTTTTTT. As protein: CASRSGSHTGELFF.

V and J are TRBV2 and TRBJ1-2, with 7 bases identical to TRBD1. V gave up 7 bases and J gave up 8 bases; unmatched junction bases: 13. The germline CDR1 and CDR2 sequences are SNHLY and FYNNEI. This CDR3 region has 14 residues. CDR3 coding DNA: TGTGCCAGCAACCTAGGGTCAGGGGGTAGGGGCTACACCTTC. Protein: CASNLGSGGRGYTF. Full variable domain (remainder filled in from reference TRBV2 and TRBJ1-2): EPEVTQTPSHQVTQMGQEVILRCVPISNHLYFYWYRQILGQKVEFLVSFYNNEISEKSEIFDDQFSVERPDGSNFTLKIRSTKLEDSAMYFCASNLGSGGRGYTFGSGTRLTVV.

The chain carries TRBV2 and TRBJ1-5, with D perhaps matching TRBD1 (6 bases). The ends were cut back, 5 bases at V and 6 bases at J, with 11 bases in the middle. CDR1 and CDR2 from the germline V gene are SNHLY and FYNNEI. The CDR3 is made up of 13 amino acids. This CDR3 reads CASSLLTGQPQHF. The CDR3 DNA follows: TGTGCCAGCAGTCTTTTGACAGGTCAGCCCCAGCATTTT.

This clone was seen more than once but under ten times. This chain uses TRBV7-9 with TRBJ2-7; perhaps TRBD2 as D (5 bases). Germline CDR1 and CDR2: SEHNR and FQNEAQ (reference sequence). The CDR3 runs to 15 residues. V shed 0 bases and J shed 4 bases, with 13 bases lying between them. The CDR3 sequence: CASSLAAGPDYEQYF. The CDR3 nucleotides read TGTGCCAGCAGCTTAGCGGCGGGTCCCGATTACGAGCAGTACTTC.

The rearrangement links TRBV14 to TRBJ1-2, with D possibly TRBD1 on 6 matching bases. Germline CDR1 SGHDN, CDR2 FVKESK. This CDR3 is 14 amino acids long. Trimming left V 1 base short and J 8 bases short, with 14 bases between. This CDR3 is CASSQGTRGGGYTF. The CDR3 DNA reads as TGTGCCAGCAGCCAAGGCACGAGAGGGGGAGGCTACACCTTC.

Only a few counts were recorded for this clone. At one boundary the junction diverges from the germline segment, which might be a read error. This chain joins TRBV6-5 and TRBJ2-7, with a tentative D call TRBD1 (6 bases). This CDR3 comprises 11 residues. Germline CDR1 is MNHEY and CDR2 is SVGAGI. CDR3 in amino acids: CAISSGQQAYF. For the CDR3, the DNA is TGTGCCATCAGTTCAGGACAGCAAGCCTACTTC.